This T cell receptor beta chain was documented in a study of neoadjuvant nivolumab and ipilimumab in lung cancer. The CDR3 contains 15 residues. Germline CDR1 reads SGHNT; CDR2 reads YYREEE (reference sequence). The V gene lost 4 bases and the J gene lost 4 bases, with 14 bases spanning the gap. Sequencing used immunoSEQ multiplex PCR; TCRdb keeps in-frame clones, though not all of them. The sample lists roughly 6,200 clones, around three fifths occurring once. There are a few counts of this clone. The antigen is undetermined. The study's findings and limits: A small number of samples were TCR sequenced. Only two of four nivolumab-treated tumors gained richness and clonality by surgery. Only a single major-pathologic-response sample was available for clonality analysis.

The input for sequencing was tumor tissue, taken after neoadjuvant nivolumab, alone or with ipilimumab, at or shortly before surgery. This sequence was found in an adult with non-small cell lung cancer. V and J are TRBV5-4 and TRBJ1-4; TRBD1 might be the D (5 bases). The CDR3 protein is CASSVNRGLNEKLFF. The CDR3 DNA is TGTGCCAGCAGCGTAAACCGGGGCCTTAATGAAAAACTGTTTTTT.